The 30 T cell receptor beta chains listed next were all sequenced from one sample in a study of CD8 T cells in Susac syndrome. It was with random hexamers that roughly 0.5 to 1 ug RNA was reverse transcribed. MiXCR, run by TCRdb on the immunoSEQ multiplex PCR reads, gives a single entry per CDR3 protein. The sample carries under 250,000 distinct CDR3 sequences, over 90% recorded once. Sequencing was done on a sample of CD4+ T cells from PBMCs. The receptors shown here come from a human donor with Susac syndrome.

The chain couples TRBV14 to TRBJ2-5, with D possibly matching TRBD2 (7 bases). Germline V gene sequence: CDR1 SGHDN, CDR2 FVKESK. Between the trimmed V and J ends, which lost 0 bases and 7 bases, there was a span of 18 bases. This CDR3 has 16 amino acids. The CDR3 nucleotides are TGTGCCAGCAGCCAAGATGGGGGGGCCCCTTCCGGGACCCAGTACTTC. This gives the protein CASSQDGGAPSGTQYF.

The V and J genes are TRBV30 and TRBJ2-7; D call uncertain. CDR1 GTSNPN and CDR2 SVGIG come from the germline V gene (reference sequence). V lost 0 bases and J 2 bases, leaving 17 bases between the germline ends. The CDR3 sequence is 16 residues long. The CDR3 nucleotides read TGTGCCTGGAGTGTACGGAAAGCCGTTCTTACCTACGAGCAGTACTTC. This translates into CAWSVRKAVLTYEQYF.

The chain uses TRBV20-1 and TRBJ2-3; 10 nucleotides match TRBD2. The CDR3 runs to 19 residues. V trimming: 3 bases; J trimming: 2 bases; junction bases outside the gene matches: 17. Looked up from germline, CDR1 is DFQATT and CDR2 is SNEGSKA (reference sequence). CDR3 sequence: CSASRVSGGPLTHTDTQYF. The DNA for the CDR3 is TGCAGTGCTAGTCGTGTTAGCGGGGGGCCTTTAACCCACACAGATACGCAGTATTTT.

The rearrangement joins TRBV15 to TRBJ1-1, with D perhaps TRBD1 (5 bases). The CDR3 consists of 14 residues. Deletions cut 2 bases from V and 1 base from J, with 8 bases between. Germline assignment: CDR1 LNHNV and CDR2 YYDKDF (reference sequence). The CDR3 bases are TGTGCCACCAGCAGAACAGGTTCGAACACTGAAGCTTTCTTT. Amino acid sequence: CATSRTGSNTEAFF.

The J gene is TRBJ2-3, the V gene TRBV28; 7 nucleotides line up with TRBD2. After removal of 2 bases from V and 11 bases from J, the junction contained 10 bases not matched to a gene. Per germline, CDR1 MDHEN and CDR2 SYDVKM. This CDR3 comprises 14 residues. In DNA form, the CDR3 reads TGTGCCAGCAGTTTAGCCCGTCCAGCGGGGATGCAGTATTTT. Its protein product is CASSLARPAGMQYF.

The chain combines TRBV6-2 or TRBV6-3 with TRBJ2-5; a weak D match, TRBD1 (5 bases). This CDR3 is 13 amino acids long. Trimming pared 6 bases from V and 2 bases from J, leaving 10 bases between. Germline V gene sequence: CDR1 MNHEY, CDR2 SVGEGT. The CDR3 loop is CASSAREQETQYF. CDR3 DNA sequence: TGTGCCAGCAGCGCCAGGGAACAAGAGACCCAGTACTTC.

V usage is TRBV10-3 and J usage is TRBJ2-7; 8 bases are shared with TRBD1. In germline, CDR1 is ENHRY, CDR2 SYGVKD. With V trimmed by 3 bases and J by 2 bases, 3 bases remained unmatched. This CDR3 has 14 amino acids. The CDR3 is CAISDGQGTYEQYF. In DNA form, the CDR3 reads TGTGCCATCAGTGATGGACAGGGAACCTACGAGCAGTACTTC.

The J gene is TRBJ2-5, the V gene TRBV20-1; the match to TRBD2 covers 10 bases. CDR3 length equals 14 residues. Germline V gene data show CDR1 as DFQATT and CDR2 as SNEGSKA (reference sequence). CDR3 region: CSVTGTSEQETQYF. DNA of the CDR3: TGCAGCGTAACGGGGACTAGCGAACAAGAGACCCAGTACTTC.

The chain uses TRBV14 and TRBJ2-2; D is undetermined. This CDR3 region has 14 residues. Per germline, CDR1 SGHDN and CDR2 FVKESK. Deletions cut 3 bases from V and 5 bases from J, with 10 bases between. CDR3 amino acids: CASSHLSGTGELFF. The CDR3 DNA sequence: TGTGCCAGCAGCCATTTATCTGGAACCGGGGAGCTGTTTTTT.

The chain couples TRBV9 to TRBJ2-7; 11 positions match TRBD1. The length of the CDR3 is 15 residues. CDR1 is SGDLS, CDR2 YYNGEE, per germline. J lost 5 bases, V lost 3 bases, and 7 bases had no gene match. CDR3 DNA: TGTGCCAGCAGCGCCCCGGGACAGGGGGTCCACGAGCAGTACTTC. Translating it yields CASSAPGQGVHEQYF. Supplemented by reference TRBV9 and TRBJ2-7, the full variable domain reads DSGVTQTPKHLITATGQRVTLRCSPRSGDLSVYWYQQSLDQGLQFLIQYYNGEERAKGNILERFSAQQFPDLHSELNLSSLELGDSALYFCASSAPGQGVHEQYFGPGTRLTVT.

The CDR3 spells CSAEDPGLGSYNEQFF. The CDR3 bases are TGCAGTGCCGAAGACCCAGGACTAGGCTCCTACAATGAGCAGTTCTTC. J is TRBJ2-1 and V is TRBV20-1, with 7 bases identical to TRBD2. J gave up 0 bases and V 6 bases, and 11 bases lay outside the gene matches. Germline CDR1 is DFQATT and CDR2 is SNEGSKA (reference sequence). This CDR3 region has 16 residues.

V usage is TRBV19 and J usage is TRBJ1-6; D unclear. The length of the CDR3 is 16 residues. CDR1 and CDR2 from the germline V gene are LNHDA and SQIVND (reference sequence). Trimming removed 4 bases from V and 7 bases from J, with 17 bases in between. The CDR3 DNA reads TGTGCCAGTAGTAAAAGGGCACGGGGAGACAATTCACCCCTCCACTTT. It specifies CASSKRARGDNSPLHF.

V and J are TRBV5-5 and TRBJ2-5, with no clear D. V lost 1 base, J lost 2 bases, and 9 bases lay in between. The CDR3 has 14 amino acids. Germline V lookup: CDR1 SGHKS, CDR2 YYEKEE (reference sequence). CDR3 region: CASSLIGQQETQYF. The DNA of the CDR3 is TGTGCCAGCAGCTTGATCGGTCAGCAAGAGACCCAGTACTTC.

The chain is built from TRBV5-5 and TRBJ1-5, with TRBD1 matching 7 bases. V was pared by 3 bases and J by 4 bases, with 7 bases of the junction left unmatched. CDR3 length: 15 amino acids. Germline lookup yields CDR1 SGHKS and CDR2 YYEKEE (reference sequence). The CDR3 DNA reads as TGTGCCAGCAGCTACACACTGACAGGGAATCAGCCCCAGCATTTT. Protein: CASSYTLTGNQPQHF.

The chain recombines TRBV7-3 with TRBJ2-7, with TRBD2 identical over 7 bases. Germline V gene sequence: CDR1 SGHTA, CDR2 FQGTGA. V gave up 1 base and J gave up 0 bases; unmatched junction bases: 6. This CDR3 contains 16 residues. CDR3 protein: CASSLNGRGISYEQYF. The CDR3 nucleotides read TGTGCCAGCAGCTTAAATGGGCGGGGGATCTCCTACGAGCAGTACTTC. Using reference TRBV7-3 and TRBJ2-7 for the parts outside the CDR3, the full variable domain is GAGVSQTPSNKVTEKGKYVELRCDPISGHTALYWYRQSLGQGPEFLIYFQGTGAADDSGLPNDRFFAVRPEGSVSTLKIQRTERGDSAVYLCASSLNGRGISYEQYFGPGTRLTVT.

The gene calls are TRBV19 and TRBJ2-2; 9 nucleotides agree with TRBD1. The V gene end was trimmed by 7 bases and the J gene end by 7 bases; junction bases not matched to a gene: 10. This CDR3 contains 15 residues. CDR1 and CDR2 (germline): LNHDA, SQIVND (reference sequence). The CDR3: CASIPPGQGVGELFF. Written as DNA, the CDR3 is TGTGCCAGTATTCCACCGGGACAGGGTGTCGGGGAGCTGTTTTTT.

The CDR3 protein is CATSDPGTSKNNEQFF. Here the CDR3 DNA reads TGTGCCACCAGCGACCCCGGGACTAGCAAGAACAATGAGCAGTTCTTC. V is TRBV15 and J is TRBJ2-1, with 9 bases aligning to TRBD2. The CDR3 loop spans 16 amino acids. V lost 5 bases, J lost 5 bases, and 10 bases stayed unmatched. Germline V gene lookup returns CDR1 LNHNV and CDR2 YYDKDF (reference sequence).

The chain has TRBV4-2 and TRBJ1-1, with 9 bases that match TRBD1. This CDR3 region has 14 residues. Germline V gene lookup returns CDR1 LGHNA and CDR2 YNFKEQ. The J segment lost 6 bases and the V segment lost 3 bases, leaving 5 bases of the junction unmatched. The CDR3 DNA sequence: TGTGCCAGCAGCCAGGGACAGGGTAACGCTGAAGCTTTCTTT. As protein: CASSQGQGNAEAFF.

This chain uses TRBV15 with TRBJ2-7, with unresolved D. V lost 0 bases to trimming and J lost 0 bases, with 6 bases between them. Per the germline V gene, CDR1 is LNHNV and CDR2 is YYDKDF (reference sequence). This CDR3 has 14 amino acids. The CDR3 spells CATSRDRSSYEQYF. The CDR3, as DNA: TGTGCCACCAGCAGAGACAGGAGCTCCTACGAGCAGTACTTC.

The chain links TRBV27 to TRBJ1-2, with 9 bases matching TRBD1. Germline CDR1 MNHEY, CDR2 SMNVEV (reference sequence). V shed 6 bases, J shed 6 bases, and the junction held 8 bases outside the gene matches. The CDR3 extends over 14 amino acids. The CDR3: CASSPDRGNDGYTF. The CDR3 nucleotides are TGTGCCAGCAGCCCCGACAGGGGGAACGATGGCTACACCTTC.

The V and J genes are TRBV5-1 and TRBJ2-5; D unclear. The CDR3 consists of 12 residues. Germline V lookup: CDR1 SGHRS, CDR2 YFSETQ. V was trimmed by 5 bases and J by 1 base, leaving 6 bases between them. The CDR3 loop is CASSAVQETQYF. Written as DNA, the CDR3 is TGCGCCAGCAGTGCGGTCCAAGAGACCCAGTACTTC.

This sequence joins TRBV20-1 and TRBJ1-1; TRBD1 aligns across 12 bases. With 0 bases clipped from V and 10 bases from J, the junction kept 12 bases outside the gene matches. CDR1 DFQATT and CDR2 SNEGSKA come from the germline V gene (reference sequence). CDR3 length: 16 residues. The DNA of the CDR3 is TGCAGTGCTAGAGATTCGGGGACAGGGGGCGGCGTTTCAGCTTTCTTT. Its protein is CSARDSGTGGGVSAFF.

The chain combines TRBV6-2 or TRBV6-3 with TRBJ2-7; tentatively, D is TRBD1 or TRBD2 (5 bases each). Per germline, CDR1 MNHEY and CDR2 SVGEGT. The CDR3 runs 13 residues. Trimming pared 11 bases from V and 4 bases from J, leaving 18 bases between. The CDR3, as DNA: TGTGCCGTCTCGGAACAGAGGGGTTACGAGCAGTACTTC. This translates into CAVSEQRGYEQYF.

The chain joins TRBV3-1 to TRBJ2-7; no definite D call. V lost 3 bases and J lost 2, with 14 bases in between. Germline V gene lookup returns CDR1 LGHDT and CDR2 YNNKEL (reference sequence). The CDR3 extends over 15 amino acids. CDR3 loop: CASSQIPEAAYEQYF. The CDR3 DNA follows: TGTGCCAGCAGCCAGATCCCGGAAGCCGCCTACGAGCAGTACTTC.

The genes are TRBV20-1 and TRBJ1-2; D is perhaps TRBD1 (5 bases). With 3 bases removed from V and 8 bases from J, the gap between germline ends came to 19 bases. The CDR3 loop spans 14 amino acids. Germline CDR1 and CDR2: DFQATT and SNEGSKA (reference sequence). The CDR3 DNA sequence: TGCAGTGCTAGGGAGGGACTCCCCGCGGGCGGCTACACCTTC. This codes for CSAREGLPAGGYTF.

The chain uses TRBV6-1 and TRBJ1-2, with 10 nucleotides matching TRBD1. Germline CDR1 MNHNS, CDR2 SASEGT. CDR3 length: 17 residues. V dropped 6 bases and J dropped 7; count of bases not matched to a gene: 17. As DNA, the CDR3 is TGTGCCAGCAGCACCCCGACAGGGGGCGCGGGGTCAGGTGGCTACACCTTC. Residues: CASSTPTGGAGSGGYTF.

CDR3 sequence (DNA): TGTGCCAGCAGTTTTAGGATCGGGGAGCTGTTTTTT. It codes for CASSFRIGELFF. The rearrangement uses TRBV27 and TRBJ2-2; D is undetermined. The CDR3 is 12 residues long. The germline CDR1 and CDR2 sequences are MNHEY and SMNVEV (reference sequence). The V end was cut by 3 bases, the J end by 7 bases, with 6 bases between.

The V and J genes are TRBV6-6 and TRBJ2-5; TRBD2 matches at 10 bases. The germline V gene encodes CDR1 MNHNY and CDR2 SVGAGI (reference sequence). The CDR3 runs 15 residues. V shed 5 bases and J 5 bases; nucleotides not matched to a gene: 8. CDR3 nucleotides: TGTGCCAGCAGTCTTCAGCGGGGGGGCCTGGAGACCCAGTACTTC. As protein: CASSLQRGGLETQYF.

The CDR3, as DNA: TGTGCCAGCAGTGAATTGGTGGAGAGCTACGAGCAGTACTTC. This codes for CASSELVESYEQYF. V gene TRBV25-1 combines with J gene TRBJ2-7; D gene uncertain. Germline CDR1 is MGHDK and CDR2 is SYGVNS. CDR3 size: 14 residues. V was trimmed by 1 base and J by 3 bases, leaving 10 bases between them.

V usage is TRBV7-8 and J usage is TRBJ1-1, with TRBD1 as a possible D gene (6 bases). The germline gives CDR1 SGHVS, CDR2 FQNEAQ. V lost 4 bases, J lost 3 bases, and 18 bases lay in between. CDR3 length: 16 amino acids. The CDR3 loop reads CASSSRGADIYTEAFF. The CDR3 DNA follows: TGTGCCAGCAGCTCAAGGGGGGCGGACATTTACACTGAAGCTTTCTTT.